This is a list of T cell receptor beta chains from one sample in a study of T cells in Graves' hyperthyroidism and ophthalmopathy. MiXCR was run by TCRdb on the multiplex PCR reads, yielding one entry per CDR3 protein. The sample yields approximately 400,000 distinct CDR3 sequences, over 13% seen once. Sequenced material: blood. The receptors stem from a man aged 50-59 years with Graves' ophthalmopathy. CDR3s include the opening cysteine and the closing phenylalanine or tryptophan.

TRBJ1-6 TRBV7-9 CASSSDRFSSPLHF
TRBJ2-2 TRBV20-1 CSAREIGTSGMSGELFF
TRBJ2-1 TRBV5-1 CASSMNTVNEQFF
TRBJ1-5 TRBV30 CAWSQTLLGNQPQHF
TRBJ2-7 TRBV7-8 CASSVGLAGGYYEQYF
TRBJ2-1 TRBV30 CAWSAGQAYNEQFF
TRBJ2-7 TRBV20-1 CSPRLAGAYEQYF
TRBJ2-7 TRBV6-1 CASWLGTSYEQYF
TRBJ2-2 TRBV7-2 CASSLNVGELFF
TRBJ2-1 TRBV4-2 CASSQGSGTINEQFF
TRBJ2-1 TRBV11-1 CASTGTSGSSRNEQFF
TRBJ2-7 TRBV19 CASTPRQGDSYEQYF
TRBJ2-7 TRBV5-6 CASSEGLAGVAGVEQYF
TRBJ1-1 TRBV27 CASSFVSGAAFF
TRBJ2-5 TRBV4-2 CASSQARPGLAEETQYF
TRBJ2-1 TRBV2 CASSVLAGGGNEQFF
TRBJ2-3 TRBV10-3 CAISPREWGDTQYF
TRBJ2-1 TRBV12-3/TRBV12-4 CASSSGTNSDEQFF
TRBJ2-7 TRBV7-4 CASSLQWGLAGGTTYEQYF
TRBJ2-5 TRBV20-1 CSAREPWGGQTQYF
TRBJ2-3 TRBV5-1 CASSSGLASLDTQYF
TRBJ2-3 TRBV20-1 CSARAPGQGTDTQYF